A single sample gave rise to the 18 T cell receptor beta chains below, sequenced in a study of cytomegalovirus exposure and HLA in healthy donors. A multiplex PCR was run with 60 Vbeta primers and 13 Jbeta primers. Only in-frame clones appear in the TCRdb table, and some are missing; sequencing was by immunoSEQ multiplex PCR. The data contain 200,000 to 250,000 clones, roughly 90% of them singletons. The sample comprised PBMCs. These receptors all stem from a woman between 18 and 29 years old in good health and CMV-seronegative.

The chain couples TRBV7-2 to TRBJ2-1; no clear D. Germline CDR1 SGHTA, CDR2 FQGNSA. This CDR3 comprises 11 residues. Trimming removed 1 base at V and 10 bases at J, with 5 bases between. CDR3 sequence (DNA): TGTGCCAGCAGCTTAGTTCGGGAGCAGTTCTTC. Amino acid sequence: CASSLVREQFF.

The chain carries TRBV4-3 and TRBJ1-1; D is perhaps TRBD1 (6 bases). This CDR3 is 14 amino acids long. CDR1 and CDR2 (germline): LGHNA, YSLEER. V lost 3 bases to trimming and J lost 8 bases, with 16 bases between them. CDR3 loop: CASSQGWTEFEAFF. For the CDR3, the DNA is TGCGCCAGCAGCCAGGGCTGGACAGAGTTCGAAGCTTTCTTT.

The chain uses TRBV5-4 and TRBJ2-7; TRBD2 aligns across 13 bases. The ends lost 2 bases at V and 0 bases at J; junction bases unmatched: 5. The CDR3 has 17 residues. Germline V gene data show CDR1 as SGHNT and CDR2 as YYREEE (reference sequence). The CDR3 is CASSFGTSGASSYEQYF. The DNA for the CDR3 is TGTGCCAGCAGCTTCGGGACTAGCGGGGCGAGCTCCTACGAGCAGTACTTC.

The V and J genes are TRBV9 and TRBJ2-2, with 10 bases that match TRBD2. This CDR3 has 20 amino acids. V shed 4 bases, J shed 4 bases, and the junction held 19 bases outside the gene matches. Germline V CDR1 and CDR2: SGDLS, YYNGEE. The CDR3 sequence: CASSPSLAGAEGYATGELFF. The CDR3 DNA is TGTGCCAGCAGCCCCAGCCTAGCGGGAGCGGAGGGGTACGCCACCGGGGAGCTGTTTTTT.

The chain couples TRBV5-5 to TRBJ1-1; 9 nucleotides match TRBD1. V lost 5 bases, J lost 0 bases, and 8 bases stayed unmatched. The CDR3 spans 16 residues. Germline V gives CDR1 SGHKS, CDR2 YYEKEE (reference sequence). The CDR3 reads CASSPQGASMNTEAFF. The DNA for the CDR3 is TGTGCCAGCAGTCCACAGGGGGCGTCCATGAACACTGAAGCTTTCTTT.

J is TRBJ2-7 and V is TRBV2; a possible D gene is TRBD2 (5 bases). The CDR3 runs to 11 residues. Trimming pared 5 bases from V and 10 bases from J, leaving 12 bases between. The germline gives CDR1 SNHLY, CDR2 FYNNEI. Here the CDR3 reads CASSFTSLQYF. The CDR3 region has the DNA TGTGCCAGCAGTTTTACTAGTTTACAGTACTTC.

This clone was seen once. This rearrangement joins TRBV5-1 to TRBJ2-6; 7 bases line up with TRBD2. Per germline, CDR1 SGHRS and CDR2 YFSETQ. This CDR3 contains 18 residues. Trimming removed 0 bases from V and 0 bases from J; junction bases left unmatched: 6. Written as DNA, the CDR3 is TGCGCCAGCAGCTTGGATCTAGCGGATATCTCTGGGGCCAACGTCCTGACTTTC. Its translation is CASSLDLADISGANVLTF.

The chain uses TRBV7-9 and TRBJ1-2, with 7 bases matching TRBD1. V was pared by 4 bases and J by 1 base, with 15 bases of the junction left unmatched. Germline lookup yields CDR1 SEHNR and CDR2 FQNEAQ (reference sequence). The length of the CDR3 is 18 residues. Here the CDR3 reads CASSSRSYRDSNNYGYTF. The DNA of the CDR3 is TGTGCCAGCAGCTCGCGGAGTTACCGGGACAGCAATAACTATGGCTACACCTTC.

The CDR3 sequence: CASSQARAGNYEQYF. DNA of the CDR3: TGCGCCAGCAGCCAAGCCCGGGCAGGGAACTACGAGCAGTACTTC. The J gene is TRBJ2-7, the V gene TRBV4-1; possible D gene TRBD1, 5 bases. Trimming removed 1 base at V and 3 bases at J, with 13 bases between. Germline-derived CDR1 and CDR2 are MGHRA and YSYEKL. CDR3 length equals 15 residues.

V and J are TRBV6-1 and TRBJ1-5, with D maybe TRBD1 (6 bases). The CDR3 contains 13 residues. Trimming took off 7 bases at V and 12 bases at J, with 19 bases between the two ends. CDR1 MNHNS and CDR2 SASEGT come from the germline V gene. CDR3 in DNA: TGTGCCAGCACCCTTGACCCGGGCAGGGGCCAGCATTTT. It codes for CASTLDPGRGQHF.

The rearrangement uses TRBV21-1 and TRBJ2-1; the table's D call of TRBD1 was not tested on the DNA. TRBV21-1 has pseudogene status. The CDR3 sequence is 15 residues long. The CDR3 is CASAGLGQVYNEQFF. CDR3 in DNA: TGTGCCAGCGCCGGCTTAGGACAGGTCTACAATGAGCAGTTCTTC.

This chain uses TRBV5-5 with TRBJ2-2; D is possibly TRBD2 (6 bases). There are 17 residues in the CDR3. Germline lookup yields CDR1 SGHKS and CDR2 YYEKEE (reference sequence). V lost 4 bases and J 4 bases, leaving 20 bases between the germline ends. The CDR3 loop reads CASSLRMGGGPTGELFF. The CDR3 nucleotides are TGTGCCAGCAGCCTTCGGATGGGAGGAGGACCCACCGGGGAGCTGTTTTTT. Variable domain in full (rest from reference TRBV5-5 and TRBJ2-2): DAGVTQSPTHLIKTRGQQVTLRCSPISGHKSVSWYQQVLGQGPQFIFQYYEKEERGRGNFPDRFSARQFPNYSSELNVNALLLGDSALYLCASSLRMGGGPTGELFFGEGSRLTVL.

The CDR3 bases are TGTGCCAGCATCCAGCGGACTAGCGAGTACAATGAGCAGTTCTTC. It yields the protein CASIQRTSEYNEQFF. The chain uses TRBV6-1 and TRBJ2-1; TRBD2 agrees at 9 bases. J gave up 4 bases and V 7 bases, and 8 bases lay outside the gene matches. There are 15 residues in the CDR3. Germline loops: CDR1 MNHNS, CDR2 SASEGT.

The chain couples TRBV11-2 to TRBJ2-5, with D hard to call. Per germline, CDR1 SGHAT and CDR2 FQNNGV. This CDR3 spans 12 amino acids. Trimming shortened V by 5 bases and J by 5 bases, and 9 bases separated the two germline ends. The CDR3 loop is CASSPILETQYF. The CDR3 DNA reads as TGTGCCAGCAGCCCCATTTTGGAGACCCAGTACTTC.

V gene TRBV5-8 combines with J gene TRBJ2-5; 7 bases match TRBD1. Trimming took 2 bases from V and 2 from J; bases not matched to a gene: 9. The CDR3 length is 16 residues. Germline V gene lookup returns CDR1 SGHTS and CDR2 YDEGEE. CDR3: CASSLIQGITQETQYF. The CDR3 DNA reads as TGTGCCAGCAGCTTAATACAGGGGATAACACAAGAGACCCAGTACTTC.

The chain is built from TRBV7-2 and TRBJ2-3, with D maybe TRBD2 (5 bases). The CDR3 sequence is 13 residues long. The ends were cut back, 5 bases at V and 4 bases at J, with 10 bases in the middle. Germline loops: CDR1 SGHTA, CDR2 FQGNSA. The CDR3 loop reads CASSRGMADTQYF. Written as DNA, the CDR3 is TGTGCCAGCAGCCGAGGGATGGCAGATACGCAGTATTTT. Drawing the rest from reference TRBV7-2 and TRBJ2-3, the complete variable domain is GAGVSQSPSNKVTEKGKDVELRCDPISGHTALYWYRQSLGQGLEFLIYFQGNSAPDKSGLPSDRFSAERTGGSVSTLTIQRTQQEDSAVYLCASSRGMADTQYFGPGTRLTVL.

This clone was recorded only once. V gene TRBV19 combines with J gene TRBJ2-5, with 9 bases fitting TRBD2. Germline CDR1 reads LNHDA; CDR2 reads SQIVND (reference sequence). The length of the CDR3 is 17 residues. Germline trimming cut 6 bases from V and 1 base from J; bases unmatched to any gene: 12. CDR3 DNA sequence: TGTGCCAGTAGCCCAGGGTTGAAGCGGGGGGCCCAAGAGACCCAGTACTTC. Translating it yields CASSPGLKRGAQETQYF.

The chain employs TRBV9 and TRBJ2-7; weak D call: TRBD2 (5 bases). V was cut by 3 bases and J by 0 bases, with 10 bases left in between. The CDR3 covers 14 residues. In germline, CDR1 is SGDLS, CDR2 YYNGEE. This chain's CDR3 is CASSAGSSSYEQYF. Written as DNA, the CDR3 is TGTGCCAGCAGCGCGGGGTCCAGCTCCTACGAGCAGTACTTC.